The entry that follows covers one TCR beta chain sequence. The sample originates from a study of PD-1 blockade in classical Hodgkin lymphoma. Brentuximab vedotin exposure varied, and every patient relapsed after autologous stem cell transplantation. The method was immunoSEQ multiplex PCR; TCRdb's version includes in-frame clones alone and lacks a portion of them. The data show about 36,000 clones, about 70% seen once. The CDR3 runs 13 residues. The germline gives CDR1 MNHNY, CDR2 SVGAGI (reference sequence). The V end was cut by 2 bases, the J end by 7 bases, with 11 bases between. Sequencing used peripheral blood mononuclear cells (PBMCs), obtained before the second cycle of nivolumab. The sequence came from a human donor with classical Hodgkin lymphoma. The rearrangement links TRBV6-6 to TRBJ1-1, with D possibly being TRBD1 (6 bases). The CDR3 reads CASSYNGQREAFF. In DNA, the CDR3 is TGTGCCAGCAGTTACAACGGACAGCGTGAAGCTTTCTTT.